The sequence of this T cell receptor (beta chain) was determined in a study of T cells in Graves' hyperthyroidism and ophthalmopathy. The CDR3 is 13 residues long. Germline CDR1 is MNHEY and CDR2 is SMNVEV (reference sequence). V lost 6 bases to trimming and J lost 4 bases, with 12 bases between them. This clonotype was detected many times. Its antigen is undetermined. Study-wide results and limits: Separation of ophthalmopathy from stable hyperthyroidism was achieved by a 13 V-J model. The model forecast ophthalmopathy, anticipating it by a median about 7 months before onset.

Amplification of TCR beta CDR3 regions used RNA as the template. Initially, a first-round RT-PCR of the TCR CDR3 employed the HTBI primer set. TCRdb processed the multiplex PCR reads anew with MiXCR; each CDR3 protein has one entry. The sample carries some 360,000 distinct CDR3 sequences, approximately 15% recorded once. Sequenced: blood. This receptor was obtained from an older woman with Graves' hyperthyroidism. V and J are TRBV27 and TRBJ2-5; D might be TRBD2 (5 bases). The DNA for the CDR3 is TGTGCCAGCAGCTGGACGGGGTTAGAGACCCAGTACTTC. Translated, it gives CASSWTGLETQYF.